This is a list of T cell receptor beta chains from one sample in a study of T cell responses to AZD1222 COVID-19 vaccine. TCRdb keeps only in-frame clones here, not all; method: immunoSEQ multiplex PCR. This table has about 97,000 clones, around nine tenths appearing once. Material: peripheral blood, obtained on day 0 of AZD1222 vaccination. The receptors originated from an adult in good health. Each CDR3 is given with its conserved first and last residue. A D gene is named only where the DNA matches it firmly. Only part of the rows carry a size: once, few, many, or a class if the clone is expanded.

TGCGCCAGCAGCCAAGATGGCGGGGGAACTGAAGCTTTCTTT CASSQDGGGTEAFF . TRBJ1-1 . TRBV4-3
TGTGCCAGTAGTATAGGGGGGGACGGTCAGCCCCAGCATTTT CASSIGGDGQPQHF . TRBJ1-5 . TRBV19
TGTGCCATCAGTGGAAGCTATGGCTACACCTTC CAISGSYGYTF once TRBJ1-2 . TRBV10-3
TGTGCCAGCAGCTTGGATCCTAGCGGGGGGGCTATTGAGCAGTTCTTC CASSLDPSGGAIEQFF . TRBJ2-1 TRBD2 TRBV5-5
TGCGCCAGCAGCCAAGCGCGGACAGGGCGAGCAGGGACTAATGAAAAACTGTTTTTT CASSQARTGRAGTNEKLFF . TRBJ1-4 TRBD1 TRBV4-3
TGTGCCAGCAGTTTATACAGGGGGCTTGGCTACACCTTC CASSLYRGLGYTF . TRBJ1-2 TRBD1 TRBV27
TGTGCCTGGAAGATGACAGGGTCCTGGGGAGGGATATATTTT CAWKMTGSWGGIYF . TRBJ1-3 TRBD1 TRBV30
TGTGCCATCAGTGAAGGACAGGGAAGCGGCTACACCTTC CAISEGQGSGYTF few TRBJ1-2 TRBD1 TRBV10-3
TGCAGTGCTAGAGCAGGTGGTGGCTACACCTTC CSARAGGGYTF few TRBJ1-2 . TRBV20-1
TGTGCCAGTAGTAGGGGGGAGTCCTACGAGCAGTACTTC CASSRGESYEQYF . TRBJ2-7 . TRBV19